These 11 T cell receptor beta chains were all obtained from the same sample, sequenced in a study of T cell responses to AZD1222 COVID-19 vaccine. Here immunoSEQ multiplex PCR was the method, and the copy in TCRdb shows in-frame clones only, minus some. The sample includes 95,000 to 150,000 clones, roughly 84% of them seen just once. The sequenced sample was peripheral blood, obtained on day 0 of AZD1222 vaccination. The origin of the receptors is an adult in good health.

V usage is TRBV27 and J usage is TRBJ1-2, with 11 bases lining up with TRBD1. Losses at the gene ends were 5 bases for V and 2 bases for J; bases not matched to a gene: 4. CDR3 length: 15 residues. Germline V gene lookup returns CDR1 MNHEY and CDR2 SMNVEV (reference sequence). The DNA for the CDR3 is TGTGCCAGCAGTCGTTGGACAGGGGGCAACTATGGCTACACCTTC. It encodes CASSRWTGGNYGYTF.

The chain recombines TRBV14 with TRBJ1-3; D perhaps matches TRBD1 (5 bases). The CDR3 sequence is 13 residues long. CDR1 is SGHDN, CDR2 FVKESK, per germline. The V and J ends lost 4 bases and 4 bases respectively, with 8 bases between them. CDR3 sequence: CASSLRTGNTIYF. CDR3 in DNA: TGTGCCAGCAGCCTACGGACAGGAAACACCATATATTTT.

The rearrangement joins TRBV4-2 to TRBJ2-5, with D uncertain. V was cut by 4 bases and J by 5 bases, with 14 bases left in between. This CDR3 region has 14 residues. CDR1 and CDR2 from the germline V gene are LGHNA and YNFKEQ. CDR3 residues: CASSLLGPMETQYF. In DNA form, the CDR3 reads TGTGCCAGCAGCCTTTTAGGGCCGATGGAGACCCAGTACTTC.

V usage is TRBV20-1 and J usage is TRBJ2-7; 8 nucleotides agree with TRBD2. CDR1 is DFQATT and CDR2 is SNEGSKA in the germline V gene (reference sequence). This CDR3 region has 16 residues. J lost 5 bases, V lost 3 bases, and 15 bases had no gene match. The DNA for the CDR3 is TGCAGTGCTAGTTATGAACAACGGGGGGGCCGAAACGAGCAGTACTTC. Its translation: CSASYEQRGGRNEQYF.

In its sample, this clone was seen once. This chain links TRBV30 with TRBJ1-2; perhaps TRBD1 as D (5 bases). CDR1 is GTSNPN, CDR2 SVGIG, per germline (reference sequence). V was clipped by 3 bases and J by 0 bases, with 11 bases between them. This CDR3 spans 14 amino acids. CDR3: CAWRSRGSNYGYTF. Here the CDR3 DNA reads TGTGCCTGGAGGTCCCGGGGGTCTAACTATGGCTACACCTTC.

The chain recombines TRBV11-2 with TRBJ1-2; D might be TRBD1 (5 bases). The CDR3 runs 15 residues. Deletions cut 3 bases from V and 4 bases from J, with 15 bases between. Germline V gene sequence: CDR1 SGHAT, CDR2 FQNNGV. The CDR3 loop is CASSLTVSGSYGYTF. CDR3 in DNA: TGTGCCAGCAGCTTGACAGTATCTGGAAGCTATGGCTACACCTTC. Variable domain in full (rest from reference TRBV11-2 and TRBJ1-2): EAGVAQSPRYKIIEKRQSVAFWCNPISGHATLYWYQQILGQGPKLLIQFQNNGVVDDSQLPKDRFSAERLKGVDSTLKIQPAKLEDSAVYLCASSLTVSGSYGYTFGSGTRLTVV.

The chain couples TRBV7-9 to TRBJ2-3, with 9 bases matching TRBD2. Germline assignment: CDR1 SEHNR and CDR2 FQNEAQ (reference sequence). Unmatched junction bases numbered 13, after V lost 4 bases and J lost 5 bases. The CDR3 is 17 residues long. CDR3 in amino acids: CASSWAVGASGVDTQYF. DNA of the CDR3: TGTGCCAGCAGCTGGGCGGTCGGGGCTAGCGGGGTAGATACGCAGTATTTT.

The V gene is TRBV3-1 (or the pseudogene TRBV3-2), the J gene TRBJ1-6; TRBD1 might be the D (5 bases). The CDR3 totals 16 residues. V was trimmed by 3 bases and J by 14 bases, leaving 23 bases between them. Per the germline V gene, CDR1 is LGHDT and CDR2 is YNNKEL (reference sequence). CDR3 bases: TGTGCCAGCAGCCACACTTCCGTGGACGGGGCCCCGTCCCTCCACTTT. Translation: CASSHTSVDGAPSLHF.

This clone was seen a handful of times. V gene TRBV6-1 combines with J gene TRBJ1-2; no definite D call. The CDR3 contains 14 residues. Germline CDR1 and CDR2: MNHNS and SASEGT. Between the trimmed V and J ends, which lost 0 bases and 1 base, there was a span of 6 bases. The CDR3 DNA reads as TGTGCCAGCAGTGAAGCTGTGGGTAACTATGGCTACACCTTC. Its protein is CASSEAVGNYGYTF.

This chain connects TRBV2 to TRBJ2-1; D remains unclear. Germline-derived CDR1 and CDR2 are SNHLY and FYNNEI. Trimming shortened V by 6 bases and J by 0 bases, and 9 bases separated the two germline ends. This CDR3 has 14 residues. The CDR3 coding sequence is TGTGCCAGCAGGGCCCTAAGCTCCTACAATGAGCAGTTCTTC. Translating gives CASRALSSYNEQFF.

The chain has TRBV13 and TRBJ1-3; D gene uncertain. Germline assignment: CDR1 PRHDT and CDR2 FYEKMQ (reference sequence). This CDR3 comprises 13 residues. V lost 11 bases and J lost 0, with 11 bases in between. CDR3 amino acids: CACRPYSGNTIYF. The CDR3 DNA reads TGTGCCTGCCGACCCTACTCTGGAAACACCATATATTTT.